Below, 24 T cell receptor beta chains from the same sample are listed, as sequenced in a study of neurological immune-mediated disorders (dated by TCRdb to between 2018 and 2021). Library creation used 5' RACE. The sequencer was an Illumina HiSeq 2500. The public reads were run again by TCRdb, first through fastp at Q25 and then through MiXCR, and only productive beta chains were kept. One record per CDR3 amino acid sequence lists the most common genes and DNA. This sample comprises fewer than 35,000 distinct CDR3 sequences, around 3.2% of them detected only once. Jointly, the top ten make up 7% of the sample. The specimen sequenced was PBMCs. The source of these receptors is a woman between 25 and 40 years old with multiple sclerosis.

This clonotype was seen ten or more times. CDR3 DNA: TGCGCCAGCAGCTTATTGAATGGGGCCTCCTACGAGCAGTACTTC. Encoded protein: CASSLLNGASYEQYF. The chain joins TRBV5-1 to TRBJ2-7; the D gene is possibly TRBD1 (5 bases). CDR1 and CDR2 from the germline V gene are SGHRS and YFSETQ. The CDR3 is made up of 15 amino acids. V gave up 2 bases and J gave up 0 bases, with 12 bases separating them.

This clonotype was seen many times. The CDR3 DNA sequence: TGTGCCAGCAGCTTATATTTTCTCGAAGCTTTCTTT. It yields the protein CASSLYFLEAFF. The V and J genes are TRBV7-9 and TRBJ1-1; D is unresolved. CDR1 and CDR2 from the germline V gene are SEHNR and FQNEAQ (reference sequence). The V and J ends lost 2 bases and 8 bases respectively, with 9 bases between them. The CDR3 runs 12 residues.

This clonotype has ten or more counts. The gene calls are TRBV9 and TRBJ2-1; possibly TRBD2 for D (6 bases). The CDR3 runs to 16 residues. The germline V gene has CDR1 SGDLS and CDR2 YYNGEE. The V end was cut by 4 bases, the J end by 4 bases, with 18 bases between. CDR3 sequence reads: CASSKSGSLTYNEQFF. The DNA of the CDR3 is TGTGCCAGCAGCAAGAGCGGGTCTCTTACTTACAATGAGCAGTTCTTC.

This clonotype was recorded many times. The genes are TRBV4-3 and TRBJ2-2; a weak D match, TRBD2 (6 bases). Germline CDR1 reads LGHNA; CDR2 reads YSLEER. This CDR3 has 15 residues. Trimming took 0 bases from V and 11 from J, leaving 16 bases between them. CDR3: CASSQDRGRSIELFF. The CDR3 DNA is TGCGCCAGCAGCCAAGACCGAGGGAGGTCCATAGAGCTGTTTTTT.

Ten or more counts support this clonotype. The rearrangement uses TRBV11-2 and TRBJ2-1; D is undetermined. From germline, CDR1 is SGHAT and CDR2 FQNNGV. The CDR3 is 12 residues long. V dropped 3 bases and J dropped 7 bases, with 7 bases sitting between them. CDR3 in amino acids: CASSFLGNEQFF. The CDR3 DNA sequence: TGTGCCAGCAGCTTTCTTGGGAATGAGCAGTTCTTC.

This clonotype was counted only a few times. One base away lies a much larger clone, so this may be a sequencing read error. The chain is built from TRBV7-9 and TRBJ2-5, with D unresolved. CDR3 length equals 15 residues. Trimming removed 1 base at V and 5 bases at J, with 14 bases between. Looked up from germline, CDR1 is SEHNR and CDR2 is FQNEAQ (reference sequence). CDR3 coding DNA: TGTGCCAGCAGCTTAGAACTCGAAAGGACGGAGACCCAGTACTTC. This gives the protein CASSLELERTETQYF. The full variable domain, its missing parts supplied by reference TRBV7-9 and TRBJ2-5, is DTGVSQNPRHKITKRGQNVTFRCDPISEHNRLYWYRQTLGQGPEFLTYFQNEAQLEKSRLLSDRFSAERPKGSFSTLEIQRTEQGDSAMYLCASSLELERTETQYFGPGTRLLVL.

This clonotype has a count of ten or more. The chain joins TRBV5-6 to TRBJ1-5; the D is unclear. Trimming left V 4 bases short and J 7 bases short, with 12 bases between. The germline gives CDR1 SGHDT, CDR2 YYEEEE. This CDR3 spans 13 amino acids. CDR3 amino acids: CASSRRGYQPQHF. As DNA, the CDR3 is TGTGCCAGCAGCCGGCGGGGATACCAGCCCCAGCATTTT.

This clonotype was recorded a few times. The chain couples TRBV20-1 to TRBJ1-4; possible D gene TRBD1, 5 bases. CDR1 is DFQATT, CDR2 SNEGSKA, per germline (reference sequence). This CDR3 comprises 12 residues. Trimming removed 3 bases at V and 8 bases at J, with 10 bases between. This CDR3 reads CSASTGAEKLFF. For the CDR3, the DNA is TGCAGTGCTAGCACCGGGGCGGAAAAACTGTTTTTT.

This clonotype came up many times. The chain has TRBV3-1 and TRBJ2-2, with 14 bases identical to TRBD2. CDR3 length: 18 residues. In germline, CDR1 is LGHDT, CDR2 YNNKEL (reference sequence). V lost 5 bases to trimming and J lost 0 bases; unmatched junction nucleotides: 5. CDR3 residues: CASSFGLAGGSNTGELFF. In nucleotides, the CDR3 is TGTGCCAGCAGCTTCGGACTAGCGGGAGGCTCGAACACCGGGGAGCTGTTTTTT.

V gene TRBV20-1 combines with J gene TRBJ2-7; D unresolved. This CDR3 region has 13 residues. Germline V CDR1 and CDR2: DFQATT, SNEGSKA (reference sequence). The germline V and J ends were trimmed by 1 base and 3 bases, with 10 bases remaining between them. The CDR3 DNA follows: TGCAGTGCTAGAGTCGCAGGCTACTACGAGCAGTACTTC. Translation: CSARVAGYYEQYF.

The sample holds many counts of this clonotype. The chain uses TRBV20-1 and TRBJ1-1; maybe TRBD1 (5 bases). The CDR3 is made up of 13 amino acids. V gave up 7 bases and J gave up 3 bases, with 15 bases separating them. Per germline, CDR1 DFQATT and CDR2 SNEGSKA (reference sequence). The CDR3 region is CSVSQGGDTEAFF. The CDR3 nucleotides read TGCAGTGTCAGCCAGGGAGGGGACACTGAAGCTTTCTTT.

There are many counts of this clonotype. The chain has TRBV12-3 or TRBV12-4 and TRBJ1-3; D not resolved. V was trimmed by 2 bases and J by 3 bases, leaving 8 bases between them. This CDR3 contains 14 residues. CDR3 sequence (DNA): TGTGCCAGCAGTTTATGGGGATTTGGAAACACCATATATTTT. It is translated as CASSLWGFGNTIYF.

This clonotype was seen repeatedly, ten times or more. The V and J genes are TRBV6-6 and TRBJ2-7, with D possibly being TRBD2 (6 bases). Looked up from germline, CDR1 is MNHNY and CDR2 is SVGAGI (reference sequence). Trimming shortened V by 6 bases and J by 3 bases, and 18 bases separated the two germline ends. The CDR3 length is 15 residues. CDR3 sequence reads: CASRTAQGGIYEQYF. The CDR3 nucleotides read TGTGCCAGCAGAACGGCTCAGGGAGGCATCTACGAGCAGTACTTC.

In this sample, this clonotype turned up a few times. This may stem from a read error, because a much larger clone lies one nucleotide away. The chain recombines TRBV20-1 with TRBJ1-3; D is unresolved. CDR3 length: 12 residues. The germline V gene encodes CDR1 DFQATT and CDR2 SNEGSKA (reference sequence). This CDR3 reads CSATPAGKTIYF. CDR3 sequence (DNA): TGCAGTGCTACCCCGGCTGGAAAAACCATATATTTT.

This clonotype has ten or more counts. The V and J genes are TRBV5-1 and TRBJ2-5; TRBD2 is a possible D gene (5 bases). Between the trimmed V and J ends, which lost 0 bases and 3 bases, there was a span of 6 bases. Germline V gene sequence: CDR1 SGHRS, CDR2 YFSETQ. CDR3 length equals 13 residues. The CDR3 is CASSLAGKETQYF. Here the CDR3 DNA reads TGCGCCAGCAGCTTGGCCGGGAAAGAGACCCAGTACTTC.

This clonotype was found many times. The junction differs from germline at one of its ends, possibly a read error. The genes are TRBV12-3 or TRBV12-4 and TRBJ1-5; possible D gene TRBD1, 5 bases. The CDR3 is 13 amino acids. CDR3 in amino acids: CASSNRYNQPQNF. CDR3 in DNA: TGTGCCAGCAGCAACAGGTACAATCAGCCCCAGAATTTT.

This clonotype was counted only a few times. This may be a read error: a much more frequent sequence differs by one nucleotide. The chain links TRBV20-1 to TRBJ2-7, with a weak D call TRBD1 (6 bases). Germline CDR1 is DFQATT and CDR2 is SNEGSKA (reference sequence). V was trimmed by 6 bases and J by 7 bases, leaving 13 bases between them. This CDR3 contains 11 residues. CDR3 residues: CSAQGKQEQYF. In DNA form, the CDR3 reads TGCAGTGCCCAGGGGAAGCAAGAGCAGTACTTC.

This clonotype was observed at least ten times. This chain links TRBV7-9 with TRBJ2-2; no clear D gene. The ends were cut back, 4 bases at V and 3 bases at J, with 12 bases in the middle. The CDR3 totals 15 residues. Germline V gives CDR1 SEHNR, CDR2 FQNEAQ (reference sequence). CDR3 bases: TGTGCCAGCAGCTCAATACGACCCGACACCGGGGAGCTGTTTTTT. Its protein product is CASSSIRPDTGELFF.

This clonotype was found a few times. This may stem from a read error, because a much larger clone lies one nucleotide away. CDR3 protein: CASSKSETQYF. Written as DNA, the CDR3 is TGTGCCAGCTCGAAGTCGGAGACCCAGTACTTC. This chain uses TRBV18 with TRBJ2-5; D is unresolved. The CDR3 runs 11 residues. CDR1 and CDR2 from the germline V gene are KGHSH and LQKENI. Deletions cut 6 bases from V and 5 bases from J, with 7 bases between.

This clonotype was observed many times. The chain employs TRBV20-1 and TRBJ2-7; 8 positions agree with TRBD2. This CDR3 region has 14 residues. J gave up 5 bases and V 4 bases, and 10 bases lay outside the gene matches. Looked up from germline, CDR1 is DFQATT and CDR2 is SNEGSKA (reference sequence). The CDR3 loop is CSANPGGPRNEQYF. The CDR3 coding sequence is TGCAGTGCTAACCCGGGAGGGCCTCGGAACGAGCAGTACTTC.

The table lists this clonotype with many counts. The genes are TRBV6-5 and TRBJ2-3; tentative D call: TRBD1 (5 bases). The CDR3 consists of 15 residues. V was cut by 7 bases and J by 3 bases, with 17 bases left in between. Germline assignment: CDR1 MNHEY and CDR2 SVGAGI. CDR3 sequence (DNA): TGTGCCAGCACCAAAAGGGCAGGGCGAACAGATACGCAGTATTTT. This sequence encodes CASTKRAGRTDTQYF.

This clonotype has ten or more counts. The chain has TRBV12-3 or TRBV12-4 and TRBJ2-3; TRBD2 aligns across 12 bases. This CDR3 spans 16 amino acids. The ends lost 6 bases at V and 2 bases at J; junction bases unmatched: 6. The CDR3 nucleotides are TGTGCCAGCAGCGGAGGACTAGCGGGACTCACAGATACGCAGTATTTT. This sequence encodes CASSGGLAGLTDTQYF.

This clonotype was seen repeatedly, ten times or more. The chain combines TRBV4-2 with TRBJ2-5; 15 bases line up with TRBD2. With 0 bases clipped from V and 5 bases from J, the junction kept 4 bases outside the gene matches. The V gene's germline CDR1 is LGHNA and CDR2 YNFKEQ. CDR3 length: 17 residues. The chain's CDR3 is CASSQETGLAGGETQYF. CDR3 coding DNA: TGTGCCAGCAGCCAAGAAACGGGACTAGCGGGAGGTGAGACCCAGTACTTC.

To note about this clonotype: A much larger clone lies a single base off, so this may be a read error. The J gene is TRBJ1-5, the V gene TRBV7-2; no reliable D call. The CDR3 spans 13 residues. The germline CDR1 and CDR2 sequences are SGHTA and FQGNSA. CDR3 sequence (DNA): TGTGCCAGCAGCCTAAGAGGGTATCAGACCCAGAATTTT. It is translated as CASSLRGYQTQNF.